The present TCR beta chain was sequenced within a study of blood T cell repertoires in COVID-19. Turning to the study itself: Researchers got acute and convalescent COVID-19 samples from the United States, Italy and Spain.

In the authors' workflow: Reference gene primer amplification gave nucleated cell count estimates. This table comes from immunoSEQ multiplex PCR, and its TCRdb copy is limited to in-frame clones, with some not included. V and J calls and clone size are those listed in that table; D and trimming were worked out from the DNA. Here the sample spans 320,000 or so clones, approximately 88% being singletons. Cohort 3 recovered donors had two negative PCRs, clearance, or symptom resolution. This clonotype originated in a man aged 55-75 years who had recovered from COVID-19. Sequenced input: PBMCs or T cells enriched from blood (not recorded which).

The CDR3 region is CATIATLSTDTQYF. The CDR3, as DNA: TGTGCCACCATTGCGACACTTTCCACAGATACGCAGTATTTT. The rearrangement uses TRBV15 and TRBJ2-3; D is unclear. V was pared by 7 bases and J by 2 bases, with 13 bases between. The germline CDR1 and CDR2 sequences are LNHNV and YYDKDF (reference sequence). The CDR3 sequence is 14 residues long. Full variable domain (remainder filled in from reference TRBV15 and TRBJ2-3): DAMVIQNPRYQVTQFGKPVTLSCSQTLNHNVMYWYQQKSSQAPKLLFHYYDKDFNNEADTPDNFQSRRPNTSFCFLDIRSPGLGDTAMYLCATIATLSTDTQYFGPGTRLTVL.